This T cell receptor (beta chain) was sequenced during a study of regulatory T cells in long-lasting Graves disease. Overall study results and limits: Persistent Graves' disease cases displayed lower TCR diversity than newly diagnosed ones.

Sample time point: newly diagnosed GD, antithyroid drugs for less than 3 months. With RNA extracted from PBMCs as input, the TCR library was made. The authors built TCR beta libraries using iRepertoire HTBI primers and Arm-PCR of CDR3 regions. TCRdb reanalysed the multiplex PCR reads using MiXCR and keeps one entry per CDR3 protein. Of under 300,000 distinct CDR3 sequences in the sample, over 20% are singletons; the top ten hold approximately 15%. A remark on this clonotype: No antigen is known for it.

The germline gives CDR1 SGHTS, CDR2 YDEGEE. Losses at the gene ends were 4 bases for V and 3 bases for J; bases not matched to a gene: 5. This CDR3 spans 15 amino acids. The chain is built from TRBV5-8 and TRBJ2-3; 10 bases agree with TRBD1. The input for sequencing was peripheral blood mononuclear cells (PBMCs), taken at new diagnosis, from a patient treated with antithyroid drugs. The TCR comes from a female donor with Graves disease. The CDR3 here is CASSIPGQGTDTQYF. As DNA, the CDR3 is TGTGCCAGCAGCATACCGGGACAGGGGACAGATACGCAGTATTTT.